This entry concerns a single TCR beta chain. The data belong to a study of PD-L1 blockade in urothelial cancer. Study overall: A median of approximately 140,000 T cells was found in the blood samples.

Noted time point: pretreatment peripheral blood. Patients had urothelial carcinoma that was locally advanced or metastatic. The data were produced by immunoSEQ multiplex PCR, yet TCRdb's version contains in-frame clones alone and is incomplete. Of approximately 79,000 clones in the sample, 85% were seen once. Germline V CDR1 and CDR2: LNHDA, SQIVND (reference sequence). J was trimmed by 4 bases and V by 5 bases; bases with no gene match: 7. There are 14 residues in the CDR3. Sequences were derived from PBMCs, sampled around atezolizumab (anti-PD-L1) treatment. The sequence derives from a man in his forties with urothelial cancer. The chain is built from TRBV19 and TRBJ1-2; TRBD1 agrees at 7 bases. CDR3 in amino acids: CASSDKGAPYGYTF. CDR3 coding DNA: TGTGCCAGTAGTGACAAGGGGGCGCCCTATGGCTACACCTTC.